The present T cell receptor (beta chain) was sequenced within a study of cytomegalovirus exposure and HLA in healthy donors. Findings of the study overall: HLA-A and HLA-B allele assignments for most subjects were reportedly predicted accurately using TCR beta sequences.

The V end was cut by 6 bases, the J end by 0 bases, with 6 bases between. The CDR3 contains 13 residues. CDR1 MDHEN and CDR2 SYDVKM come from the germline V gene. Primers for the PCR totalled 60 Vbeta and 13 Jbeta. Repertoires were generated with immunoSEQ multiplex PCR, while TCRdb's copy carries only in-frame clones and drops some. The table shows about 200,000 clones, with more than 65% occurring only once. Comments on this clone: Antigen unknown.

Input material: PBMCs. This receptor was obtained from a man aged 45-65 years in good health and CMV-seronegative. The gene calls are TRBV28 and TRBJ2-1; tentatively, D is TRBD2 (5 bases). The CDR3 reads CASRGSSYNEQFF. The CDR3 DNA follows: TGTGCCAGCAGAGGGAGCTCCTACAATGAGCAGTTCTTC. The full variable domain, rest sourced from reference TRBV28 and TRBJ2-1, is DVKVTQSSRYLVKRTGEKVFLECVQDMDHENMFWYRQDPGLGLRLIYFSYDVKMKEKGDIPEGYSVSREKKERFSLILESASTNQTSMYLCASRGSSYNEQFFGPGTRLTVL.